The 6 T cell receptor beta chains reported below all come from one sample, sequenced in a study of post-analysis software for immune sequencing data. General study results and limits: Four to six TRBV segments, including TRBV5-6, TRBV5-1 and TRBV20-1, were more frequent in patients than controls.

For these TCRs, the target antigens are not known. Sequencing libraries made from TCR beta cDNA carried unique molecular identifiers. TCRdb processed the PCR reads anew with MiXCR; each CDR3 protein has one entry. This table has about 500,000 distinct CDR3 sequences, roughly 45% appearing once. The sample was blood. Receptors originate from a girl between 5 and 17 years old with multiple sclerosis.

The CDR3 is CASSQEPRFTYEQYF. CDR3 coding DNA: TGTGCCAGCAGCCAAGAACCCCGCTTCACCTACGAGCAGTACTTC. The J gene is TRBJ2-7, the V gene TRBV3-1; no firm D call. Germline V gene lookup returns CDR1 LGHDT and CDR2 YNNKEL (reference sequence). Trimming pared 0 bases from V and 2 bases from J, leaving 11 bases between. CDR3 size: 15 residues.

The V and J genes are TRBV28 and TRBJ2-7; TRBD2 matches at 7 bases. V was pared by 6 bases and J by 4 bases, with 9 bases of the junction left unmatched. The CDR3 contains 14 residues. The germline V gene has CDR1 MDHEN and CDR2 SYDVKM. CDR3 in amino acids: CASSSGTMEYEQYF. In DNA form, the CDR3 reads TGTGCCAGCAGCTCCGGGACTATGGAGTACGAGCAGTACTTC. The complete variable domain, with remaining parts taken from reference TRBV28 and TRBJ2-7, reads DVKVTQSSRYLVKRTGEKVFLECVQDMDHENMFWYRQDPGLGLRLIYFSYDVKMKEKGDIPEGYSVSREKKERFSLILESASTNQTSMYLCASSSGTMEYEQYFGPGTRLTVT.

This rearrangement joins TRBV6-6 to TRBJ2-1, with D maybe TRBD1 (6 bases). CDR1 is MNHNY and CDR2 is SVGAGI in the germline V gene (reference sequence). The ends were cut back, 3 bases at V and 4 bases at J, with 10 bases in the middle. The CDR3 runs 14 residues. The CDR3 DNA is TGTGCCAGCAGTTATTCACAGGGATACAATGAGCAGTTCTTC. As protein: CASSYSQGYNEQFF.

This sequence joins TRBV20-1 and TRBJ2-3, with 7 bases aligning to TRBD2. The V segment lost 6 bases and the J segment 6 bases; nucleotides outside the gene matches: 12. Germline lookup yields CDR1 DFQATT and CDR2 SNEGSKA (reference sequence). The CDR3 sequence is 14 residues long. The CDR3 DNA sequence: TGCAGTGCCCCGCCGGCGGGAGAGGGGGATACGCAGTATTTT. It codes for CSAPPAGEGDTQYF.

This clonotype was picked up one time. This sequence joins TRBV7-2 and TRBJ2-3, with D tentatively TRBD2 (5 bases). CDR1 and CDR2 (germline): SGHTA, FQGNSA. V was clipped by 4 bases and J by 3 bases, with 17 bases between them. The CDR3 has 16 amino acids. CDR3 DNA: TGTGCCAGCAGCTCGTTCCTCTTTTCGGGGACAGATACGCAGTATTTT. As protein: CASSSFLFSGTDTQYF.

The chain uses TRBV5-1 and TRBJ1-2, with D uncertain. The CDR3 loop spans 12 amino acids. V lost 0 bases, J lost 8 bases, and 8 bases lay in between. Germline loops: CDR1 SGHRS, CDR2 YFSETQ. In nucleotides, the CDR3 is TGCGCCAGCAGCTTGGGGCTGGAAGGCTACACCTTC. Protein sequence: CASSLGLEGYTF. The complete variable domain, with remaining parts taken from reference TRBV5-1 and TRBJ1-2, reads KAGVTQTPRYLIKTRGQQVTLSCSPISGHRSVSWYQQTPGQGLQFLFEYFSETQRNKGNFPGRFSGRQFSNSRSEMNVSTLELGDSALYLCASSLGLEGYTFGSGTRLTVV.